This entry concerns a single T cell receptor (beta chain). Its target is not known. These data are taken from a study of T cell repertoires in cytomegalovirus infection. In the study overall: In public TCR beta signatures, there were indications of both CMV infection and matching HLA type.

The CDR3 length is 15 residues. Trimming left V 4 bases short and J 1 base short, with 8 bases between. TCRdb re-called the reads through MiXCR, storing one row per CDR3 protein. This sample has about 60,000 distinct CDR3 sequences, with roughly 34% found just once. Whole-study results and caveats: HLA-C-restricted, CMV-specific TCR beta clonotypes were dominant ex vivo.

The sample taken for sequencing was PBMCs, sequenced either directly or after in vitro stimulation (not recorded which). The chain links TRBV12-3 or TRBV12-4 to TRBJ2-6, with a possible D match to TRBD2 (6 bases). The sequence derives from a human donor in good health (CMV status not recorded). Some clones in this sample may be carry-over from other donors' samples. The CDR3 here is CASSSRGSGANVLTF. The CDR3 DNA sequence: TGTGCCAGCAGTTCGCGGGGTTCTGGGGCCAACGTCCTGACTTTC.